A selection of T cell receptor beta chains follows, all from one sample in a study of blood T cells in healthy people across ages. TCRdb ran MiXCR on the 5' RACE reads and lists one entry per CDR3 protein. This table has 850,000 to 1,300,000 distinct CDR3 sequences, around 43% appearing once. Input material: blood. The receptors shown here come from a woman aged 55-69 years in good health. The CDR3 runs from the conserved cysteine through the conserved F or W. Each record gives: clone size, D gene, CDR3 length, J gene, V gene, CDR3 DNA, CDR3 protein. A D gene is named only where the DNA matches it firmly. Clone size, where shown, is once, few, many, or a class for clones that have expanded.

clone_size: -
d_call: TRBD1
cdr3_length: 20
j_call: TRBJ2-1
v_call: TRBV7-9
cdr3_nt: TGTGCCAGCAGCGTACAACCGGGACAGGACGGGGCGCACTCCTACAATGAGCAGTTCTTC
cdr3_aa: CASSVQPGQDGAHSYNEQFF

clone_size: -
d_call: -
cdr3_length: 18
j_call: TRBJ2-1
v_call: TRBV10-3
cdr3_nt: TGTGCCATCAGTGCCACGGGATGGGTGTTTGGCTCCTACAATGAGCGGTTCTTC
cdr3_aa: CAISATGWVFGSYNERFF

clone_size: -
d_call: -
cdr3_length: 16
j_call: TRBJ2-2
v_call: TRBV12-3/TRBV12-4
cdr3_nt: TGCGCCAGCAGTTCTAGACACCGACCGAACACCGGGGAGCTGTTTTTT
cdr3_aa: CASSSRHRPNTGELFF

clone_size: -
d_call: TRBD1
cdr3_length: 16
j_call: TRBJ1-5
v_call: TRBV7-9
cdr3_nt: TGTGCCAGCAGCCAACTTACCGGGACAGGGGATCAGCCCCAGCATTTT
cdr3_aa: CASSQLTGTGDQPQHF

clone_size: -
d_call: TRBD2
cdr3_length: 20
j_call: TRBJ2-5
v_call: TRBV5-6
cdr3_nt: TGTGCCAGCAGCTTGGCTGGGAGCGGGAGGAAACTACGCGCCACGGGGACCCAGTACTTC
cdr3_aa: CASSLAGSGRKLRATGTQYF

clone_size: few
d_call: -
cdr3_length: 12
j_call: TRBJ2-1
v_call: TRBV4-1
cdr3_nt: TGCGCCAGCAGCCAACGGGACGATGAGCAGTTCTTC
cdr3_aa: CASSQRDDEQFF

clone_size: -
d_call: TRBD2
cdr3_length: 14
j_call: TRBJ2-3
v_call: TRBV20-1
cdr3_nt: TGCAGTGCTAGAGACGGGAGGGCGACAGATACGCAGTATTTT
cdr3_aa: CSARDGRATDTQYF

clone_size: -
d_call: TRBD2
cdr3_length: 14
j_call: TRBJ2-2
v_call: TRBV11-1
cdr3_nt: TGTGCCAGCAGGCCGGGACTAGTTCCCGGGGAGCTGTTTTTT
cdr3_aa: CASRPGLVPGELFF

clone_size: -
d_call: TRBD1
cdr3_length: 16
j_call: TRBJ1-2
v_call: TRBV7-9
cdr3_nt: TGTGCCAGCAGCTTAGGTTCCAGACAGGGGGTGGAAGGCTACACCTTC
cdr3_aa: CASSLGSRQGVEGYTF

clone_size: -
d_call: TRBD2
cdr3_length: 13
j_call: TRBJ2-7
v_call: TRBV6-5
cdr3_nt: TGTGCCAGCAGTTACCCAGGGACTAGCGTTCAGTACTTC
cdr3_aa: CASSYPGTSVQYF

clone_size: -
d_call: -
cdr3_length: 15
j_call: TRBJ2-7
v_call: TRBV7-2
cdr3_nt: TGTGCCAGCAGCTTAGGGGACTCGAGGAGCTACGAGCAGTACTTC
cdr3_aa: CASSLGDSRSYEQYF

clone_size: -
d_call: TRBD2
cdr3_length: 14
j_call: TRBJ2-3
v_call: TRBV20-1
cdr3_nt: TGCAGTGCTCCCCGGACTAGCGGGAAGGGGACGCAGTATTTT
cdr3_aa: CSAPRTSGKGTQYF

clone_size: few
d_call: TRBD2
cdr3_length: 19
j_call: TRBJ2-3
v_call: TRBV28
cdr3_nt: TGTGCCAGCAGTTCCCGACTAGCGGGAGGGCCGAGTCGCCCAGATACGCAGTATTTT
cdr3_aa: CASSSRLAGGPSRPDTQYF

clone_size: -
d_call: -
cdr3_length: 16
j_call: TRBJ1-5
v_call: TRBV2
cdr3_nt: TGTGCCAGCAGTGAGGTCGGCAGGGTGGGCAATCAGCCCCAGCATTTT
cdr3_aa: CASSEVGRVGNQPQHF

clone_size: -
d_call: -
cdr3_length: 14
j_call: TRBJ2-7
v_call: TRBV24-1
cdr3_nt: TGTGCCACCAAAGGTAGGCAGGACTCCTACGAGCAGTACTTC
cdr3_aa: CATKGRQDSYEQYF

clone_size: -
d_call: -
cdr3_length: 15
j_call: TRBJ2-3
v_call: TRBV12-3/TRBV12-4
cdr3_nt: TGTGCCAGCAGTTCGGAGGGCCGGGACACAGATACGCAGTATTTT
cdr3_aa: CASSSEGRDTDTQYF

clone_size: -
d_call: TRBD2
cdr3_length: 15
j_call: TRBJ2-7
v_call: TRBV20-1
cdr3_nt: TGCAGTGCTAGAGAGGGAGGGCTAGCAGGTAGCGAGCAGTACTTC
cdr3_aa: CSAREGGLAGSEQYF

clone_size: -
d_call: -
cdr3_length: 14
j_call: TRBJ1-1
v_call: TRBV7-9
cdr3_nt: TGTGCCAGCAGCGCTGAGCGCGGTTTTACTGAAGCTTTCTTT
cdr3_aa: CASSAERGFTEAFF

clone_size: -
d_call: -
cdr3_length: 12
j_call: TRBJ1-2
v_call: TRBV29-1
cdr3_nt: TGCAGCGTTGAACGACAGGTTTATGGCTACACCTTC
cdr3_aa: CSVERQVYGYTF

clone_size: -
d_call: -
cdr3_length: 15
j_call: TRBJ1-5
v_call: TRBV12-3/TRBV12-4
cdr3_nt: TGTGCCAGCAGTTTAGGGGTTCTTAGCAATCAGCCCCAGCATTTT
cdr3_aa: CASSLGVLSNQPQHF

clone_size: -
d_call: -
cdr3_length: 16
j_call: TRBJ2-4
v_call: TRBV28
cdr3_nt: TGTGCCAGCAGTTTAGTAGGTGGGAAAGGCAAAAACATTCAGTACTTC
cdr3_aa: CASSLVGGKGKNIQYF

clone_size: -
d_call: -
cdr3_length: 13
j_call: TRBJ2-3
v_call: TRBV28
cdr3_nt: TGTGCCACTGAAAGCGGCCTCACAGATACGCAGTATTTT
cdr3_aa: CATESGLTDTQYF

clone_size: many
d_call: TRBD2
cdr3_length: 14
j_call: TRBJ2-1
v_call: TRBV5-1
cdr3_nt: TGTGCCAGCAGCTGGACTAGCGGAAACAATGAGCAGTTCTTC
cdr3_aa: CASSWTSGNNEQFF

clone_size: many
d_call: TRBD1
cdr3_length: 13
j_call: TRBJ2-7
v_call: TRBV6-5
cdr3_nt: TGTGCCAGCAGCACGGGACAGTCCTACGAGCAGTACTTC
cdr3_aa: CASSTGQSYEQYF

clone_size: -
d_call: -
cdr3_length: 15
j_call: TRBJ2-7
v_call: TRBV27
cdr3_nt: TGTGCCAGCAGTCCGGGACTCCGGTCCCACTACGAGCAGTACTTC
cdr3_aa: CASSPGLRSHYEQYF

clone_size: -
d_call: TRBD2
cdr3_length: 15
j_call: TRBJ2-7
v_call: TRBV20-1
cdr3_nt: TGCAGTGCTGGTCGACTAGCGGGAGGGAACCAAAGGCAGTACTTC
cdr3_aa: CSAGRLAGGNQRQYF

clone_size: -
d_call: TRBD2
cdr3_length: 14
j_call: TRBJ2-1
v_call: TRBV3-1
cdr3_nt: TGTGCCAGCAGCCCCGGGACTACTTCGGATGAGCAGTTCTTC
cdr3_aa: CASSPGTTSDEQFF

clone_size: -
d_call: -
cdr3_length: 15
j_call: TRBJ2-7
v_call: TRBV5-1
cdr3_nt: TGCGCCAGCAGCCTTTCCAGGGGACTCCCGTACGAGCAGTACTTC
cdr3_aa: CASSLSRGLPYEQYF

clone_size: many
d_call: TRBD1
cdr3_length: 15
j_call: TRBJ2-7
v_call: TRBV27
cdr3_nt: TGTGCCAGCAGCCCCGACAGGGGCCCCTCCTACGAGCAGTACTTC
cdr3_aa: CASSPDRGPSYEQYF

clone_size: -
d_call: -
cdr3_length: 11
j_call: TRBJ2-5
v_call: TRBV5-1
cdr3_nt: TGCGCCAGCAGAGAATTGGAGACCCAGTACTTC
cdr3_aa: CASRELETQYF

clone_size: -
d_call: TRBD2
cdr3_length: 14
j_call: TRBJ2-1
v_call: TRBV20-1
cdr3_nt: TGCAGTGCTAGGGCGCGGGAGGCCTACAATGAGCAGTTCTTC
cdr3_aa: CSARAREAYNEQFF

clone_size: many
d_call: TRBD1
cdr3_length: 15
j_call: TRBJ1-2
v_call: TRBV14
cdr3_nt: TGTGCCAGCAGCCAAGGGACAGGGACTAACTATGGCTACACCTTC
cdr3_aa: CASSQGTGTNYGYTF

clone_size: few
d_call: TRBD2
cdr3_length: 15
j_call: TRBJ2-7
v_call: TRBV29-1
cdr3_nt: TGCAGCGTTCTCGATGGGACTAGCGGGAGTAATGAGCAGTACTTC
cdr3_aa: CSVLDGTSGSNEQYF

clone_size: -
d_call: -
cdr3_length: 10
j_call: TRBJ2-1
v_call: TRBV10-3
cdr3_nt: TGTGCCATCAAGGGGGATGAGCAGTTCTTC
cdr3_aa: CAIKGDEQFF

clone_size: -
d_call: -
cdr3_length: 11
j_call: TRBJ2-7
v_call: TRBV6-1
cdr3_nt: TGTGCCATAAGGAATCCTTACGAGCAGTACTTC
cdr3_aa: CAIRNPYEQYF

clone_size: few
d_call: -
cdr3_length: 15
j_call: TRBJ2-7
v_call: TRBV14
cdr3_nt: TGTGCCAGCAGCCAAGATAGGACTTCCTCCTACGAGCAGTACTTC
cdr3_aa: CASSQDRTSSYEQYF

clone_size: few
d_call: TRBD2
cdr3_length: 15
j_call: TRBJ2-5
v_call: TRBV5-1
cdr3_nt: TGCGCCAGCAGCTTGGATGGCGGGAGTGGAGAGACCCAGTACTTC
cdr3_aa: CASSLDGGSGETQYF

clone_size: -
d_call: -
cdr3_length: 15
j_call: TRBJ1-4
v_call: TRBV6-6
cdr3_nt: TGTGCCAGCAGACCCCATGGGGGGTCGGGAGAAAAACTGTTTTTT
cdr3_aa: CASRPHGGSGEKLFF

clone_size: -
d_call: TRBD1
cdr3_length: 14
j_call: TRBJ1-5
v_call: TRBV27
cdr3_nt: TGTGCCAGCAGTAGTGGACAGGAACATCAGCCCCAGCATTTT
cdr3_aa: CASSSGQEHQPQHF

clone_size: few
d_call: -
cdr3_length: 13
j_call: TRBJ1-2
v_call: TRBV29-1
cdr3_nt: TGCAGCGTTGAAGGGGGGAACAACTATGGCTACACCTTC
cdr3_aa: CSVEGGNNYGYTF